Sequencing of this T cell receptor (beta chain) was carried out in a study of neoadjuvant anti-PD-1 for oral cavity cancer. TCRdb keeps only in-frame clones here, not all; method: immunoSEQ multiplex PCR. The sample has tens of thousands of clones, around 79% seen once. Time point denoted: after neoadjuvant nivolumab, at surgical resection. The CDR3 runs 13 residues. V was pared by 1 base and J by 3 bases, with 9 bases between. Germline values: CDR1 GTSNPN, CDR2 SVGIG (reference sequence). The chain uses TRBV30 and TRBJ1-1; D is ambiguous. This material consisted of PBMCs, taken after nivolumab (anti-PD-1) treatment. The receptor comes from a person aged 35-79 years with oral cavity squamous cell carcinoma. CDR3 in DNA: TGTGCCTGGAGTGAGGGCTCCCACACTGAAGCTTTCTTT. This gives the protein CAWSEGSHTEAFF.